This TCR beta chain was observed in a study of cytomegalovirus exposure and HLA in healthy donors. The study's findings and limits: V- and J-gene trimming of TCR beta was linked (in a later analysis) to a missense DCLRE1C variant.

Germline CDR1 and CDR2: MDHEN and SYDVKM. Trimming removed 5 bases at V and 0 bases at J, with 8 bases between. The CDR3 loop spans 15 amino acids. Amplification used 60 Vbeta primers and 13 Jbeta primers. Profiled with immunoSEQ multiplex PCR; TCRdb holds only in-frame clones, not every one. The profile shows 110,000 to 150,000 clones, around 82% of them singletons. As concerns this clone: Its antigen is undetermined.

This clonotype was obtained from a woman between 18 and 29 years old in good health and CMV-seropositive. The sample consisted of PBMCs. The gene calls are TRBV28 and TRBJ1-6; D gene unclear. The CDR3: CASSQGSSYNSPLHF. CDR3 coding DNA: TGTGCCAGCAGTCAAGGGAGCTCCTATAATTCACCCCTCCACTTT. Full variable domain (rest looked up from reference TRBV28 and TRBJ1-6): DVKVTQSSRYLVKRTGEKVFLECVQDMDHENMFWYRQDPGLGLRLIYFSYDVKMKEKGDIPEGYSVSREKKERFSLILESASTNQTSMYLCASSQGSSYNSPLHFGNGTRLTVT.